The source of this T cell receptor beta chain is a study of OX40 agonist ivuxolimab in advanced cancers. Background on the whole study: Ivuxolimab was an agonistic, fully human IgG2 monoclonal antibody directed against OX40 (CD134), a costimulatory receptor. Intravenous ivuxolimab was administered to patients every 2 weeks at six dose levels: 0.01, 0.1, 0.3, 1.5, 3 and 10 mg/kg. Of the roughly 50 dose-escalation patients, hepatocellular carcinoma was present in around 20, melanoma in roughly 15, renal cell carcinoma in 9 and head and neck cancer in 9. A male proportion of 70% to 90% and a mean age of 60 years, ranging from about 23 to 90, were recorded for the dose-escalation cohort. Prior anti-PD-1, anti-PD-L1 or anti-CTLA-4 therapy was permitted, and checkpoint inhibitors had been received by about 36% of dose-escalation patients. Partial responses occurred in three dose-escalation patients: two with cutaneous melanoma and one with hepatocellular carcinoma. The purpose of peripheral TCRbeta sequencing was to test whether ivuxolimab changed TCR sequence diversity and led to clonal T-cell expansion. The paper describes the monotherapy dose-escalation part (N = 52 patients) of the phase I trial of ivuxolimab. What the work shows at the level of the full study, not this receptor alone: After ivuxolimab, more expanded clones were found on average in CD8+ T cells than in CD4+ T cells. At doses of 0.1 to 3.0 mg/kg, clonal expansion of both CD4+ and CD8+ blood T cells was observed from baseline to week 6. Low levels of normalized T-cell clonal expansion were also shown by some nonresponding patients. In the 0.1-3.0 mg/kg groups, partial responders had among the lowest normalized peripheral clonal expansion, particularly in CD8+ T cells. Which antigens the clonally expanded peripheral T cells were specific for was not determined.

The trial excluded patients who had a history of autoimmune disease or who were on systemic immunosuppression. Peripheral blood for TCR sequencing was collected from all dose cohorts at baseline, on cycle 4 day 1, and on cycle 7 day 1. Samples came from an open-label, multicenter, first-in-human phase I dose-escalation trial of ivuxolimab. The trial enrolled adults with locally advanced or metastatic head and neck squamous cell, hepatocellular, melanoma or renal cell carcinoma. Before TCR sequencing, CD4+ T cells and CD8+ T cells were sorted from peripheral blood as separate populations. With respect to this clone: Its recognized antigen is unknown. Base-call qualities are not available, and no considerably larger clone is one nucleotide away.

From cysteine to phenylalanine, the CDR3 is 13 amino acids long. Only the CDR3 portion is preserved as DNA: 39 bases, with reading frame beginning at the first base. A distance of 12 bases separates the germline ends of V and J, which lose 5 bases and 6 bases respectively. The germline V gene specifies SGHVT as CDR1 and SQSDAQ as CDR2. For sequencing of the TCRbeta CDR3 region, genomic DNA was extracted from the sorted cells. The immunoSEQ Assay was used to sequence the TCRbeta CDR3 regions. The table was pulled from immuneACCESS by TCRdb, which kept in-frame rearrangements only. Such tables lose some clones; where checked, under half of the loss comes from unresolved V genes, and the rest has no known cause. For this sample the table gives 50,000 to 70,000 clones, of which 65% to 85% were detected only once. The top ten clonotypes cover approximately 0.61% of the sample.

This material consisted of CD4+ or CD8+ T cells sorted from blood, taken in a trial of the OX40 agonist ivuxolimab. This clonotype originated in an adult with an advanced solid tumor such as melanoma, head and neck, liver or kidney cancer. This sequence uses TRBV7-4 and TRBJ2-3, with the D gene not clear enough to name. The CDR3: CASSELQLDTQYF. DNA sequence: TGTGCCAGCAGCGAGCTACAGTTGGATACGCAGTATTTT.